Each of the 8 T cell receptor beta chains below was sequenced from the same sample in a study of a mutant IDH1 vaccine in newly diagnosed glioma. Time point specified: week 11, during vaccination. All doses held 300 ug of mutant IDH1 20-mer peptide, with topical imiquimod. What these receptors recognize is not known. The protocol was immunoSEQ multiplex PCR, while the TCRdb copy is restricted to in-frame clones and leaves out a portion. Altogether 110,000 or so clones are present, 75% to 90% being singletons, with the ten largest covering around 0.61%. The sequences come from PBMCs, collected from a glioma patient whose treatment included an IDH1 peptide vaccine. These receptors all come from a woman aged 50 to 60 with glioma.

The chain is built from TRBV6-5 and TRBJ1-1; no clear D gene. V lost 6 bases, J lost 1 base, and 12 bases lay in between. The CDR3 length is 14 residues. Germline V gives CDR1 MNHEY, CDR2 SVGAGI. CDR3 loop: CASSPGSTNTEAFF. The CDR3 DNA reads as TGTGCCAGCAGCCCCGGATCCACGAACACTGAAGCTTTCTTT.

J is TRBJ1-3 and V is TRBV5-1; 10 bases map to TRBD1. CDR3 size: 17 residues. V shed 4 bases, J shed 4 bases, and the junction held 11 bases outside the gene matches. CDR1 is SGHRS, CDR2 YFSETQ, per germline. DNA of the CDR3: TGCGCCAGCAGCCGGTACCCCGGGACAGGGGCCGGAAACACCATATATTTT. Protein: CASSRYPGTGAGNTIYF.

This rearrangement joins TRBV11-1 to TRBJ2-3, with 7 nucleotides matching TRBD2. The germline V gene has CDR1 SGHAT and CDR2 FQDESV (reference sequence). This CDR3 has 13 residues. After removal of 4 bases from V and 5 bases from J, the junction contained 3 bases not matched to a gene. CDR3 region: CASSSGEGDTQYF. The CDR3 DNA reads TGTGCCAGCAGCTCCGGGGAGGGAGATACGCAGTATTTT.

The rearrangement joins TRBV2 to TRBJ2-7, with D perhaps matching TRBD1 (5 bases). Germline lookup yields CDR1 SNHLY and CDR2 FYNNEI. This CDR3 is built from 12 residues. Trimming took off 8 bases at V and 1 base at J, with 9 bases between the two ends. This CDR3 is CASETVSYEQYF. DNA of the CDR3: TGTGCCAGCGAGACAGTTTCCTACGAGCAGTACTTC.

This chain joins TRBV6-5 and TRBJ1-3, with a possible D match to TRBD1 (6 bases). The CDR3 has 15 residues. With 2 bases removed from V and 2 bases from J, the gap between germline ends came to 10 bases. Germline values: CDR1 MNHEY, CDR2 SVGAGI. The DNA for the CDR3 is TGTGCCAGCAGTTACCCGGGACACCCTGGAAACACCATATATTTT. It specifies CASSYPGHPGNTIYF.

This chain connects TRBV6-5 to TRBJ1-2; 9 bases agree with TRBD1. The germline V gene has CDR1 MNHEY and CDR2 SVGAGI. V was clipped by 2 bases and J by 7 bases; unmatched bases: 8. The CDR3 sequence is 15 residues long. Written as DNA, the CDR3 is TGTGCCAGCAGTTACGGGGTCCGGGACAGGGCTGGCTACACCTTC. It encodes CASSYGVRDRAGYTF.

The chain joins TRBV29-1 to TRBJ2-7; D is perhaps TRBD2 (6 bases). The V gene's germline CDR1 is SQVTM and CDR2 ANQGSEA. This CDR3 comprises 12 residues. With 4 bases removed from V and 3 bases from J, the gap between germline ends came to 10 bases. The CDR3: CSVAGGGYEQYF. DNA of the CDR3: TGCAGCGTTGCTGGGGGAGGCTACGAGCAGTACTTC.

This chain connects TRBV10-3 to TRBJ2-1; 10 bases are shared with TRBD1. The V gene's germline CDR1 is ENHRY and CDR2 SYGVKD. The CDR3 is made up of 14 amino acids. V gave up 6 bases and J gave up 2 bases; unmatched junction bases: 1. The CDR3 here is CAIRGQGPYNEQFF. In nucleotides, the CDR3 is TGTGCCATCAGGGGACAGGGGCCCTACAATGAGCAGTTCTTC.